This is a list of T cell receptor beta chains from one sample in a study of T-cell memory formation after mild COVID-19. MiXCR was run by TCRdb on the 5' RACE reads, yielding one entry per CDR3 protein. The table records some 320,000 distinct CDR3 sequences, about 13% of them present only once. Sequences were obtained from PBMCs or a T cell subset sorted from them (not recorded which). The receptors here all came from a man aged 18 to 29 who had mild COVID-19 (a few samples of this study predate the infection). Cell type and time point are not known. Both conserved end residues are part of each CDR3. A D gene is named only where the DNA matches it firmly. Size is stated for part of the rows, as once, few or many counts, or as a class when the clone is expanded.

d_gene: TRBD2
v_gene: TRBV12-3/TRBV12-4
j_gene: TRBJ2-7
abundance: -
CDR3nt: TGTGCCAGCAGTCTACTTACTAGCGGGTTAGCCTACGAGCAGTACTTC
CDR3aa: CASSLLTSGLAYEQYF

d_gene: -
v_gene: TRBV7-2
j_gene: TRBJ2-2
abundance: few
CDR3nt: TGTGCCAGCAGCTTCGTCCGGGACACCGGGGAGCTGTTTTTT
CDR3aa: CASSFVRDTGELFF

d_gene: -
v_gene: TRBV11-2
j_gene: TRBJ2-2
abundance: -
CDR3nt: TGTGCCAGCAGCTGGACAGACGCCGGGGAGCTGTTTTTT
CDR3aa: CASSWTDAGELFF

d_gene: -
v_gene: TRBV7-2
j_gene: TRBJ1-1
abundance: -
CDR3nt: TGTGCCAGCAGCTCGACCGGGGTTCTGAACACTGAAGCTTTCTTT
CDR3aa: CASSSTGVLNTEAFF

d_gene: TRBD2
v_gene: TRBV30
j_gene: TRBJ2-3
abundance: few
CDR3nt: TGTGCCTGGAGTCAAGCCGGGACTAGCCCCACAGATACGCAGTATTTT
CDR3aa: CAWSQAGTSPTDTQYF

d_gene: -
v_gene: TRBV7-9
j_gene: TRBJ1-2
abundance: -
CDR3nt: TGTGCCAGCAGCTTAGTCCGGGTCTCAGCTAACTATGGCTACACCTTC
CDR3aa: CASSLVRVSANYGYTF

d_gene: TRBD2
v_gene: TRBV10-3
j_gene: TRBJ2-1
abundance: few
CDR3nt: TGTGCCATCTCGGCGGGGGGCCAATACAATGAGCAGTTCTTC
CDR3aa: CAISAGGQYNEQFF

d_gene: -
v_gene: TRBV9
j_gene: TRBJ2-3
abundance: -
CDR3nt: TGTGCCAGCAGCGCCCCGCGAGGGGGTGGTACAGATACGCAGTATTTT
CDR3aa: CASSAPRGGGTDTQYF

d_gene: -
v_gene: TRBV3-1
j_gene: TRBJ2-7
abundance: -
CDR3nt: TGTGCCAGCAGTCGTCCGGGACTTTTCTACGAGCAGTACTTC
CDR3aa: CASSRPGLFYEQYF

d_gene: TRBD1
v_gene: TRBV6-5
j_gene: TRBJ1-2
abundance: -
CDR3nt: TGTGCCAGCAGTCTCCGGGACAGGGGAGGGCAAGGCTACACCTTC
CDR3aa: CASSLRDRGGQGYTF

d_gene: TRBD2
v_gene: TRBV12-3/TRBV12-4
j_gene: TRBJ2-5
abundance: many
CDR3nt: TGTGCCAGCAGCCGGCGGGGGGGCGGAGAGACCCAGTACTTC
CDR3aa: CASSRRGGGETQYF

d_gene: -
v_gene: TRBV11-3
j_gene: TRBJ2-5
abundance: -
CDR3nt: TGTGCCAGCAGCTCGGCGGAAGCGGGTCGGACCCAGTACTTC
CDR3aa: CASSSAEAGRTQYF

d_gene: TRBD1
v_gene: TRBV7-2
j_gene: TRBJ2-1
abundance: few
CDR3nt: TGTGCCAGCAGCTTCACCGGGACAGGGCTCAAGCAGTTCTTC
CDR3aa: CASSFTGTGLKQFF

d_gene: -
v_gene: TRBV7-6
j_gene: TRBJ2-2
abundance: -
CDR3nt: TGTGCCAGCAGCCCCCGAGACAGGCCGAACACCGGGGAGCTGTTTTTT
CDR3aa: CASSPRDRPNTGELFF

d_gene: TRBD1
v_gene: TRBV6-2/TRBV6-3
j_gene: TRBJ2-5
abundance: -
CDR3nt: TGTGCCAGCACCACAGGGGAGTGGGAGACCCAGTACTTC
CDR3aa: CASTTGEWETQYF

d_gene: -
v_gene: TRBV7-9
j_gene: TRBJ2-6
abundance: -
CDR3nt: TGTGCCAGCAGCTTCCATTCTGGGGCCAACGTCCTGACTTTC
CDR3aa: CASSFHSGANVLTF

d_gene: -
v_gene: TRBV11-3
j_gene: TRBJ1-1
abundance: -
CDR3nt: TGTGCCAGCAGCACCGGGGGGGAGAACACTGAAGCTTTCTTT
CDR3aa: CASSTGGENTEAFF

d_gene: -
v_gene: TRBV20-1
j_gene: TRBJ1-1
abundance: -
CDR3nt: TGCAGTGTGAATGTGGGCGCGAACACTGAAGCTTTCTTT
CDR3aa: CSVNVGANTEAFF

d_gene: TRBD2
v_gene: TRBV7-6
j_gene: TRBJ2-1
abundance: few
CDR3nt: TGTGCCAGCAGCTTAGAGGGTTTTAGCGGGGGTTCCTACAATGAGCAGTTCTTC
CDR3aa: CASSLEGFSGGSYNEQFF

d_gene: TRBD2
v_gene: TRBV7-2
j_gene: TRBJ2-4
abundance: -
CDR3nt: TGTGCCAGCAGCTACATTTCCTCGCGGGGGAGTGACATTCAGTACTTC
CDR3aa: CASSYISSRGSDIQYF

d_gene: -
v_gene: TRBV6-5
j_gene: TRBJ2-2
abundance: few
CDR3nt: TGTGCCAGCAGGAGGGGGGCCGTGAACACCGGGGAGCTGTTTTTT
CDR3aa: CASRRGAVNTGELFF

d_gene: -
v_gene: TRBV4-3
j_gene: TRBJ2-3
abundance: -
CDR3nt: TGCGCCAGCAGCCAAGAAGCGGCAGATACGCAGTATTTT
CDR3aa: CASSQEAADTQYF

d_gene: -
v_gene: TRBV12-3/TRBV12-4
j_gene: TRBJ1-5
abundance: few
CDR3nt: TGTGCCAGCAGTTTCCGGGGGTTCCAGCCCCAGCATTTT
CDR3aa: CASSFRGFQPQHF

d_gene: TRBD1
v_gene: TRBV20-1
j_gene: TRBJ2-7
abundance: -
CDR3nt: TGCAGTGCTGAGACCGGGACAGTGCTCTACGAGCAGTACTTC
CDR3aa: CSAETGTVLYEQYF

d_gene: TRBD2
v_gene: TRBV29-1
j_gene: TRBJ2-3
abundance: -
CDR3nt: TGCAGCGTTGGTCTTAGCGGGGGAGGAGATACGCAGTATTTT
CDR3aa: CSVGLSGGGDTQYF

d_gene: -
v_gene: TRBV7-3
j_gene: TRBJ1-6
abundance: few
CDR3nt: TGTGCCAGCAGCTTAGTACAGGGCTCACCCCTCCACTTT
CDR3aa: CASSLVQGSPLHF

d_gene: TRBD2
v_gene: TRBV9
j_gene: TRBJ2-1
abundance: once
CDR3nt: TGTGCCAGCAGCGTAGGAGCGGGGGGGCCTGGTAGGAATGAGCAGTTCTTC
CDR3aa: CASSVGAGGPGRNEQFF

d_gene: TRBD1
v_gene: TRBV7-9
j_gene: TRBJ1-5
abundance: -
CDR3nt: TGTGCCAGCTGTACAGGGGGCAATCAGCCCCAGCATTTT
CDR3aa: CASCTGGNQPQHF

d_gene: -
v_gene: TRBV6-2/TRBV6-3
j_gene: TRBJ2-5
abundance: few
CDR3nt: TGTGCCAGCAGTTACCCCCCGACGGGCCCTCGGGAGACCCAGTACTTC
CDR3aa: CASSYPPTGPRETQYF

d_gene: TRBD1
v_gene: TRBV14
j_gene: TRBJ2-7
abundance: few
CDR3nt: TGTGCCAGCAGCCATACGGAAAAACAGGGGGTGGAGGCCTACGAGCAGTACTTC
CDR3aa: CASSHTEKQGVEAYEQYF

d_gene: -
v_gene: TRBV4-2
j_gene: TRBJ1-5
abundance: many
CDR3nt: TGTGCCAGCAGCCAAGATACCAGATCGCCCCAGCATTTT
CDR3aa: CASSQDTRSPQHF

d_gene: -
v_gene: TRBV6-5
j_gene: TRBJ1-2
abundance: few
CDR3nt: TGTGCCAGCGCGTTAGTACCGACTGCGTATGGCTACACCTTC
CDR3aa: CASALVPTAYGYTF

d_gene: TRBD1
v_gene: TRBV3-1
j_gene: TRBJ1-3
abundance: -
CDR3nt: TGTGCCAGCAGCTCCTGGACAGGCGTCTCTGGAAACACCATATATTTT
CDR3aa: CASSSWTGVSGNTIYF

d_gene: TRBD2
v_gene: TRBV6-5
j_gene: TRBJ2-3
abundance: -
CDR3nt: TGTGCCAGCAGTTGGAATAGCGGGGATAGACGCACAGATACGCAGTATTTT
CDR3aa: CASSWNSGDRRTDTQYF

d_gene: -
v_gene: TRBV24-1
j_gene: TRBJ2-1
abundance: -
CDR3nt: TGTGCCACCAGTGGCGCTGGGGGACCTACAATGAGGACCTACAATGAGCAGTTCTTC
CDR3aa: CATSGAGGPTMRTYNEQFF

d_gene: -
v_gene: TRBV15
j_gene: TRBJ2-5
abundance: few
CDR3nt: TGTGCCACCAGCAGAGATCCACAAGAGACCCAGTACTTC
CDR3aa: CATSRDPQETQYF

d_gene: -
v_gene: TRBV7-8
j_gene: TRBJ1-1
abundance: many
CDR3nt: TGTGCCAGCAGCTTAGATAAGGGGATGAACACTGAAGCTTTCTTT
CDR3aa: CASSLDKGMNTEAFF

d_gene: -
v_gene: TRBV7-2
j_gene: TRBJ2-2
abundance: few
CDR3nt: TGTGCCAGCAGCTTATTGGCTAGCGTTGGCGGGGAGCTGTTTTTT
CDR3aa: CASSLLASVGGELFF

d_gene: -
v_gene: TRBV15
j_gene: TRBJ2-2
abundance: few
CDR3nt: TGTGCCACCAGCAGGTCAGTCGCGAACACCGGGGAGCTGTTTTTT
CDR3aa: CATSRSVANTGELFF

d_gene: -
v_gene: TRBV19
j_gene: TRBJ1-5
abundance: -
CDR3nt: TGTGCCAGTAGTATCGGCCAGGCCCATCAGCCCCAGCATTTT
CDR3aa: CASSIGQAHQPQHF

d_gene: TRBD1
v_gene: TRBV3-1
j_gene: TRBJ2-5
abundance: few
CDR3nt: TGTGCCAGCAGCCACCTGACAGGGGGACATGAAGAGACCCAGTACTTC
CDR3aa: CASSHLTGGHEETQYF

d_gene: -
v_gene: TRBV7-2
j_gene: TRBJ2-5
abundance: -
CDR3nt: TGTGCCAGCAGCCGCCTGGGGGGACAAGAGACCCAGTACTTC
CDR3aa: CASSRLGGQETQYF

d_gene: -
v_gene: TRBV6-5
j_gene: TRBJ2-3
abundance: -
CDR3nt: TGTGCCAGCAGTTACGATACCACAGATACGCAGTATTTT
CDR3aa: CASSYDTTDTQYF

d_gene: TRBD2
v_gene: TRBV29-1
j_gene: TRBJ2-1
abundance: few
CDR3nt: TGCAGCGTTGACCCTAGCGGGTTCGATGAGCAGTTCTTC
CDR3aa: CSVDPSGFDEQFF

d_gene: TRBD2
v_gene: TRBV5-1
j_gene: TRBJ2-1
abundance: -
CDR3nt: TGCGCCAGCACCACAACTAGCGGGGGGTATGAGCAGTTCTTC
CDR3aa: CASTTTSGGYEQFF

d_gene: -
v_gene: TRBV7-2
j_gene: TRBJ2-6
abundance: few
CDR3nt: TGTGCCAGCAGCCCGAGGGGGGGTCGCACTGGGGCCAACGTCCTGACTTTC
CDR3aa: CASSPRGGRTGANVLTF

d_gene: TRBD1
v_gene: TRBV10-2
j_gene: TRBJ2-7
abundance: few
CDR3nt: TGCGCCACCGCCGGGACAGGGGTTGGGGAGCAGTACTTC
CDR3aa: CATAGTGVGEQYF

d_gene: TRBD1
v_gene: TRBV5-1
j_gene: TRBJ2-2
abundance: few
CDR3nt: TGCGCCAGCGCCGGGACAGGTTTTACCGGGGAGCTGTTTTTT
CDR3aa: CASAGTGFTGELFF

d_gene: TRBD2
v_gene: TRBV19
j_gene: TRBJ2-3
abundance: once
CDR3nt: TGTGCCAGTAGACCCGGTGTCCGAGCGGGGGGGCGCACAGATACGCAGTATTTT
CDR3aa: CASRPGVRAGGRTDTQYF

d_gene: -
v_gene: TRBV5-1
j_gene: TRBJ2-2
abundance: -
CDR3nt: TGCGCCAGCAGCTTGGTGCCAGGGTCCGGGGAGCTGTTTTTT
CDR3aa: CASSLVPGSGELFF

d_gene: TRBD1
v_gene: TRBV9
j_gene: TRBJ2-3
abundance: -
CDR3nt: TGTGCCAGCAGTATGACAGGGGTCCCACAAAACGCAGATACGCAGTATTTT
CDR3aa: CASSMTGVPQNADTQYF

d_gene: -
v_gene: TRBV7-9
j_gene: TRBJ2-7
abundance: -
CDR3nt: TGTGCCAGCAGCGGAGGTCTCGCCTCCTACGAGCAGTACTTC
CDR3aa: CASSGGLASYEQYF

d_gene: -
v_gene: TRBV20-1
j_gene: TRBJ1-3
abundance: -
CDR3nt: TGCAGTGCTCTGCATTTCTCTGGAAACACCATATATTTT
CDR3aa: CSALHFSGNTIYF

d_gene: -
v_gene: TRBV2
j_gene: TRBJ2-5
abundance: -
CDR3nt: TGTGCCAGCAGTGAAACAGTGCCCCAGTACTTC
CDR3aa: CASSETVPQYF

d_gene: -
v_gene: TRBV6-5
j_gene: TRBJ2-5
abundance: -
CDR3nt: TGTGCCACCGAGAAGACCCAGTACTTC
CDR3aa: CATEKTQYF

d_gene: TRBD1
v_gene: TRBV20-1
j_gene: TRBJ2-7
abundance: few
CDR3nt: TGCAGTGCTAGAGATTTTCGGGGACAGGGGATCTACGAGCAGTACTTC
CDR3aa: CSARDFRGQGIYEQYF

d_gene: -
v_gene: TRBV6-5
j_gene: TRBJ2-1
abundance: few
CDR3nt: TGTGCCAGCAGTTACTCTGACACTAATGAGCAGTTCTTC
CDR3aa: CASSYSDTNEQFF